The T cell receptor (beta chain) described here comes from a study of blood T cell repertoires in COVID-19. CDR1 is SGHVS, CDR2 FNYEAQ, per germline. CDR3 size: 13 residues. The trim removed 5 bases at V and 8 bases at J, leaving 5 bases unmatched. This clone was recorded once. TCRdb's copy holds only in-frame clones and misses some; the assay was immunoSEQ multiplex PCR. The sample shows 150,000 to 200,000 clones, over 70% of them seen only once. The specimen was PBMCs or T cells enriched from blood (not recorded which). This TCR was sampled from a man in his fifties or sixties who had recovered from COVID-19. The rearrangement joins TRBV7-6 to TRBJ2-1; 8 positions agree with TRBD2. The CDR3 DNA sequence: TGTGCCAGCAGCAGCGGGGGTTCGGATGAGCAGTTCTTC. It encodes CASSSGGSDEQFF.